Presented here are 8 T cell receptor beta chains from one specimen sequenced in a study of glioma-infiltrating T cells after dendritic cell vaccination. Sequenced by immunoSEQ multiplex PCR; TCRdb stores in-frame clones only, minus some. There are roughly 80,000 clones in the sample; roughly 87% occur only once, and around 2.4% lies in the top ten. The time point is: after dendritic cell vaccination, including at tumor progression/relapse. This material consisted of blood, taken after dendritic cell vaccination. Receptor source: a human donor with glioblastoma.

In its sample, this clone was seen once. This chain connects TRBV9 to TRBJ2-1; 8 bases are shared with TRBD2. The CDR3 runs to 16 residues. V lost 4 bases to trimming and J lost 0 bases; unmatched junction nucleotides: 6. Germline CDR1 is SGDLS and CDR2 is YYNGEE. The CDR3 nucleotides are TGTGCCAGCAGCTCCCTAGCGGGTTCCTCCTACAATGAGCAGTTCTTC. Its translation is CASSSLAGSSYNEQFF.

V and J are TRBV6-5 and TRBJ2-3; 11 bases match TRBD1. From germline, CDR1 is MNHEY and CDR2 SVGAGI. This CDR3 spans 15 amino acids. V lost 6 bases to trimming and J lost 4 bases; unmatched junction nucleotides: 6. The CDR3 loop is CASSQKDRGPDTQYF. As DNA, the CDR3 is TGTGCCAGCAGCCAAAAGGACAGGGGGCCAGATACGCAGTATTTT.

The rearrangement uses TRBV27 and TRBJ2-3, with 12 bases matching TRBD2. The germline V gene has CDR1 MNHEY and CDR2 SMNVEV (reference sequence). The J segment lost 0 bases and the V segment lost 6 bases, leaving 4 bases of the junction unmatched. The CDR3 totals 16 residues. The CDR3 reads CASRRLAGDSTDTQYF. In DNA form, the CDR3 reads TGTGCCAGCAGGAGACTAGCGGGAGACAGCACAGATACGCAGTATTTT.

The chain employs TRBV18 and TRBJ1-2; unclear D gene. CDR1 KGHSH and CDR2 LQKENI come from the germline V gene. The CDR3 is 13 amino acids. V lost 3 bases and J lost 2, with 7 bases in between. CDR3 DNA sequence: TGTGCCAGCTCACCGGAGCGAAACTATGGCTACACCTTC. Residues: CASSPERNYGYTF.

The chain has TRBV7-3 and TRBJ2-5; 12 positions agree with TRBD2. The germline V gene has CDR1 SGHTA and CDR2 FQGTGA. The CDR3 extends over 17 amino acids. Unmatched junction bases numbered 12, after V lost 5 bases and J lost 5 bases. CDR3 in amino acids: CASSPEQTSGGEETQYF. CDR3 nucleotide sequence: TGTGCCAGCAGCCCCGAGCAGACTAGCGGGGGAGAGGAGACCCAGTACTTC.

The CDR3 DNA follows: TGTGCCAGCAGCAGTAACAGGGGACCCTTCTACGAGCAGTACTTC. Encoded protein: CASSSNRGPFYEQYF. The rearrangement joins TRBV5-4 to TRBJ2-7; TRBD1 matches at 7 bases. V gave up 4 bases and J gave up 3 bases; unmatched junction bases: 10. The CDR3 is made up of 15 amino acids. Germline-derived CDR1 and CDR2 are SGHNT and YYREEE (reference sequence).

The rearrangement links TRBV7-9 to TRBJ2-1, with D uncertain. CDR1 SEHNR and CDR2 FQNEAQ come from the germline V gene (reference sequence). The CDR3 spans 16 residues. Trimming pared 7 bases from V and 0 bases from J, leaving 16 bases between. CDR3 region: CASNLLSPSSYNEQFF. CDR3 nucleotide sequence: TGTGCCAGCAATCTCCTGAGCCCGAGCTCCTACAATGAGCAGTTCTTC.

The chain links TRBV15 to TRBJ2-5, with D possibly being TRBD2 (5 bases). This CDR3 has 16 residues. Trimming took off 1 base at V and 4 bases at J, with 16 bases between the two ends. The germline V gene encodes CDR1 LNHNV and CDR2 YYDKDF (reference sequence). CDR3 region: CATSRGFMDRGETQYF. The CDR3 DNA sequence: TGTGCCACCAGCAGAGGATTTATGGACCGGGGAGAGACCCAGTACTTC. The whole variable domain, filled in from reference TRBV15 and TRBJ2-5, reads DAMVIQNPRYQVTQFGKPVTLSCSQTLNHNVMYWYQQKSSQAPKLLFHYYDKDFNNEADTPDNFQSRRPNTSFCFLDIRSPGLGDTAMYLCATSRGFMDRGETQYFGPGTRLLVL.